The rows below give T cell receptor beta chains drawn from one sample of a study of OX40 agonist ivuxolimab in advanced cancers. Libraries were prepared by immunoSEQ multiplex PCR; TCRdb keeps only in-frame clonotypes and omits some of them. The sample carries roughly 70,000 clones, 80% to 85% recorded once. The source was CD4+ or CD8+ T cells sorted from blood, collected in a trial of the OX40 agonist ivuxolimab. The receptors stem from an adult with an advanced solid tumor such as melanoma, head and neck, liver or kidney cancer. Both conserved end residues are part of each CDR3. A D gene is named only where the DNA matches it firmly. Clone size is shown for a subset of rows, as once, few, many or a class of expanded clone.

- TRBJ1-2 TRBV30 TRBD1 CAWIGQGARVNGYTF TGTGCCTGGATAGGACAGGGGGCGCGAGTGAATGGCTACACCTTC
- TRBJ1-2 TRBV6-1 - CASSEIAADGYTF TGTGCCAGCAGTGAAATAGCCGCCGACGGCTACACCTTC
- TRBJ2-7 TRBV6-5 - CASSYKSGPYEQYF TGTGCCAGCAGTTACAAGTCGGGGCCGTACGAGCAGTACTTC
- TRBJ2-1 TRBV10-2 TRBD2 CASSDRTSGRPSYNEQFF TGCGCCAGCAGTGACCGGACTAGCGGGAGACCCTCCTACAATGAGCAGTTCTTC
- TRBJ1-6 TRBV5-6 TRBD1 CASSWTGNSPLHF TGTGCCAGCTCCTGGACAGGCAATTCACCCCTCCACTTT
- TRBJ2-2 TRBV14 - CASSQDLARNTGELFF TGTGCCAGCAGCCAAGATCTAGCGCGGAACACCGGGGAGCTGTTTTTT
- TRBJ2-5 TRBV10-1 - CASSDVETQYF TGCGCCAGCAGTGATGTCGAGACCCAGTACTTC
- TRBJ2-3 TRBV5-1 - CASSFGPSGDTQYF TGCGCCAGCAGCTTCGGACCTTCGGGGGATACGCAGTATTTT
- TRBJ2-2 TRBV5-1 TRBD1 CASSSQTGLNTGELFF TGCGCCAGCAGCTCCCAGACAGGGCTGAACACCGGGGAGCTGTTTTTT
- TRBJ1-1 TRBV9 - CASSVLPNTEAFF TGTGCCAGCAGCGTCCTTCCGAACACTGAAGCTTTCTTT
- TRBJ2-7 TRBV6-4 TRBD1 CASSDSIRGQGDYEQYF TGTGCCAGCAGTGACTCGATTAGGGGACAGGGGGACTACGAGCAGTACTTC
- TRBJ2-2 TRBV9 - CASSVDVGRNTGELFF TGTGCCAGCAGCGTCGATGTGGGGCGAAACACCGGGGAGCTGTTTTTT
- TRBJ2-5 TRBV7-2 - CASSLYRGYETQYF TGTGCCAGCAGCTTATACCGGGGGTATGAGACCCAGTACTTC
- TRBJ2-1 TRBV29-1 - CSVETASVYNEQFF TGCAGCGTTGAGACGGCTAGCGTCTACAATGAGCAGTTCTTC
- TRBJ2-1 TRBV19 - CASSIGPYNEQFF TGTGCCAGTAGTATCGGCCCCTACAATGAGCAGTTCTTC
- TRBJ1-2 TRBV30 TRBD1 CAWSKGASGYTF TGTGCCTGGAGCAAGGGGGCGAGTGGCTACACCTTC
- TRBJ1-5 TRBV19 - CASTTAFYSNQPQHF TGTGCCAGCACGACAGCCTTCTATAGCAATCAGCCCCAGCATTTT
- TRBJ2-1 TRBV7-9 TRBD2 CASSLGEGPSNEQFF TGTGCCAGCAGCTTAGGGGAGGGCCCAAGCAATGAGCAGTTCTTC
- TRBJ2-3 TRBV28 - CASSLFGRGGTDTQYF TGTGCCAGCAGTTTATTTGGCAGGGGAGGCACAGATACGCAGTATTTT
- TRBJ1-3 TRBV6-5 - CASIPPAGSGNTIYF TGTGCCAGCATTCCCCCGGCAGGCTCTGGAAACACCATATATTTT
- TRBJ2-3 TRBV5-5 - CASSSGSRTDTQYF TGTGCCAGCAGCTCCGGGAGCCGCACAGATACGCAGTATTTT
- TRBJ1-3 TRBV11-1 - CASSSSRVSGNTIYF TGTGCCAGCAGCTCCAGCCGGGTTTCCGGAAACACCATATATTTT
- TRBJ2-1 TRBV28 - CASKRDREQFF TGTGCCAGCAAAAGGGACCGTGAGCAGTTCTTC
- TRBJ1-1 TRBV9 - CASSFGPHSSTEAFF TGTGCCAGCAGTTTTGGCCCCCATTCTTCGACTGAAGCTTTCTTT
- TRBJ2-5 TRBV7-2 TRBD1 CASSFWKGTGVIETQYF TGTGCCAGCAGCTTTTGGAAAGGGACAGGGGTAATCGAGACCCAGTACTTC
once TRBJ1-1 TRBV28 - CASSPPPGVQGIRNTEAFF TGTGCCAGCAGTCCCCCCCCGGGGGTTCAAGGGATTCGGAACACTGAAGCTTTCTTT
- TRBJ1-4 TRBV5-4 - CASNPMGEVNEKLFF TGTGCCAGCAACCCAATGGGGGAGGTGAATGAAAAACTGTTTTTT
- TRBJ1-1 TRBV28 - CASSILVGLRSEAFF TGTGCCAGCAGTATACTTGTGGGATTAAGGTCTGAAGCTTTCTTT
- TRBJ2-3 TRBV7-7 - CASSPHTGTDTQYF TGTGCCAGCAGCCCTCACACAGGCACAGATACGCAGTATTTT
- TRBJ1-1 TRBV6-5 TRBD1 CASSYRTGVEAFF TGTGCCAGCAGTTATCGGACAGGGGTTGAAGCTTTCTTT
- TRBJ1-1 TRBV4-3 - CASSQGLGAVKTEAFF TGCGCCAGCAGCCAAGGGCTCGGGGCAGTAAAGACTGAAGCTTTCTTT
- TRBJ2-2 TRBV2 - CASSQLGRTGELFF TGTGCCAGCAGTCAGCTAGGGAGGACCGGGGAGCTGTTTTTT
- TRBJ2-3 TRBV9 - CASSAGLTTDTQYF TGTGCCAGCAGCGCGGGACTTACCACAGATACGCAGTATTTT
few TRBJ1-1 TRBV2 - CASRTDQGTEAFF TGTGCCAGCAGGACCGACCAGGGGACTGAAGCTTTCTTT
- TRBJ2-5 TRBV11-2 - CASSLSGGVGETQYF TGTGCCAGCAGCCTGTCCGGAGGGGTAGGGGAGACCCAGTACTTC
- TRBJ2-1 TRBV2 - CASSAAVRREQFF TGTGCCAGCAGTGCCGCCGTAAGACGCGAGCAGTTCTTC
few TRBJ2-7 TRBV6-7 - CASCRDATYEQYF TGTGCCAGCTGCCGGGACGCAACCTACGAGCAGTACTTC
- TRBJ1-2 TRBV5-1 - CASSAGGLGLNYGYTF TGCGCCAGCAGCGCCGGGGGGTTAGGTCTGAACTATGGCTACACCTTC
- TRBJ2-3 TRBV7-9 TRBD2 CASRQTPGASGKTDTQYF TGTGCCAGCAGACAAACCCCGGGTGCTAGCGGGAAAACAGATACGCAGTATTTT
- TRBJ1-1 TRBV28 TRBD1 CASSSTGRDFGAFF TGTGCCAGCAGCTCGACAGGGAGGGATTTTGGAGCTTTCTTT
- TRBJ2-7 TRBV6-5 TRBD1 CASSYGDRDEQYF TGTGCCAGCAGTTACGGGGACAGGGACGAGCAGTACTTC
- TRBJ2-5 TRBV2 - CASSEAERTQYF TGTGCCAGCAGTGAAGCTGAGCGGACCCAGTACTTC
- TRBJ2-7 TRBV30 TRBD1 CACDGTAIYEQYF TGTGCCTGCGACGGGACAGCCATCTACGAGCAGTACTTC
- TRBJ2-3 TRBV7-2 TRBD2 CASSLGSSGRFTDTQYF TGTGCCAGCAGCTTAGGTTCTAGCGGACGCTTTACAGATACGCAGTATTTT
- TRBJ2-3 TRBV7-9 - CASSPAPDTQYF TGTGCCAGCAGCCCAGCCCCAGATACGCAGTATTTT
- TRBJ1-1 TRBV27 TRBD1 CASSLSIRDRKMNTEAFF TGTGCCAGCAGTTTATCGATCCGGGACAGGAAAATGAACACTGAAGCTTTCTTT
- TRBJ2-7 TRBV29-1 - CSVAAKGSSYEQYF TGCAGCGTTGCGGCGAAGGGTAGCTCCTACGAGCAGTACTTC
- TRBJ2-4 TRBV15 - CATSSPGPAKNIQYF TGTGCCACCAGCAGTCCAGGGCCTGCCAAAAACATTCAGTACTTC
- TRBJ1-1 TRBV9 - CASSVEAQGNTEAFF TGTGCCAGCAGCGTAGAGGCTCAGGGTAACACTGAAGCTTTCTTT